The 19 T cell receptor beta chains below were found in one sample sequenced in a study of T cells after yellow fever vaccination. TCRdb reprocessed the 5' RACE reads with MiXCR, giving one entry per CDR3 protein. Found here are about 300,000 distinct CDR3 sequences, approximately 7% of them singletons; the top ten hold about a sixth. Sample: PBMCs, taken roughly 46 days after the first yellow fever vaccination. These receptors were taken from a man between 18 and 29 years old who received the YFV17D yellow fever vaccine.

The chain is built from TRBV20-1 and TRBJ2-5, with 7 bases identical to TRBD2. Unmatched junction bases numbered 6, after V lost 0 bases and J lost 2 bases. The V gene's germline CDR1 is DFQATT and CDR2 SNEGSKA (reference sequence). This CDR3 has 15 residues. This CDR3 is CSARDLRGEQETQYF. CDR3 DNA sequence: TGCAGTGCTAGAGATTTACGGGGGGAGCAAGAGACCCAGTACTTC.

This sequence joins TRBV7-8 and TRBJ2-7; D remains unclear. Germline V gives CDR1 SGHVS, CDR2 FQNEAQ. The CDR3 runs 13 residues. Trimming pared 4 bases from V and 3 bases from J, leaving 10 bases between. The CDR3 sequence is CASSSDYRYEQYF. CDR3 coding DNA: TGTGCCAGCAGCTCCGATTACCGCTACGAGCAGTACTTC.

There are many counts of this clonotype. The J gene is TRBJ2-7, the V gene TRBV30, with 7 bases matching TRBD2. After removal of 0 bases from V and 7 bases from J, the junction contained 9 bases not matched to a gene. This CDR3 has 14 amino acids. Germline CDR1 and CDR2: GTSNPN and SVGIG (reference sequence). The CDR3 nucleotides read TGTGCCTGGAGTGTTGGGGGACTATTGTGGGAGCAGTACTTC. This gives the protein CAWSVGGLLWEQYF.

This clonotype has ten or more counts. This chain uses TRBV7-9 with TRBJ2-1, with D unresolved. The germline V and J ends were trimmed by 1 base and 6 bases, with 7 bases remaining between them. CDR1 is SEHNR, CDR2 FQNEAQ, per germline (reference sequence). The CDR3 sequence is 13 residues long. The CDR3 DNA follows: TGTGCCAGCAGCTTAGGGGTTGGCAATGAGCAGTTCTTC. This sequence encodes CASSLGVGNEQFF.

This clonotype has more than one count but fewer than ten. The chain's CDR3 is CSVEPHTEAFF. In nucleotides, the CDR3 is TGCAGCGTTGAGCCCCACACTGAAGCTTTCTTT. This chain uses TRBV29-1 with TRBJ1-1; no clear D. The ends were cut back, 3 bases at V and 3 bases at J, with 5 bases in the middle. This CDR3 comprises 11 residues. Germline CDR1 SQVTM, CDR2 ANQGSEA.

This clonotype was observed many times. The rearrangement joins TRBV25-1 to TRBJ1-6; D is ambiguous. The V end lost 5 bases, the J end lost 7 bases, and 12 bases lay between the germline ends. Looked up from germline, CDR1 is MGHDK and CDR2 is SYGVNS. This CDR3 contains 14 residues. In nucleotides, the CDR3 is TGTGCCAGCAGTACCGCAGGTTCCAATTCACCCCTCCACTTT. It encodes CASSTAGSNSPLHF.

In its sample, this clonotype was seen a few times. V is TRBV6-1 and J is TRBJ2-2, with TRBD2 identical over 7 bases. V lost 8 bases, J lost 6 bases, and 27 bases stayed unmatched. In germline, CDR1 is MNHNS, CDR2 SASEGT. The length of the CDR3 is 20 residues. CDR3 DNA sequence: TGTGCCAGCCGCGAATCTGCCGACGTAGACGGACTAGTCTTCTCCGGGGAGCTGTTTTTT. It is translated as CASRESADVDGLVFSGELFF.

This clonotype was detected ten times or more. For the CDR3, the DNA is TGCAGTGCTAGGGAAGGACAGTATATCTACGAGCAGTACTTC. It encodes CSAREGQYIYEQYF. The chain carries TRBV20-1 and TRBJ2-7; weak D call: TRBD1 (6 bases). CDR1 DFQATT and CDR2 SNEGSKA come from the germline V gene (reference sequence). V gave up 3 bases and J gave up 3 bases, with 15 bases separating them. The CDR3 totals 14 residues.

This clonotype was found a few times. V usage is TRBV28 and J usage is TRBJ2-7; D is unresolved. CDR3 length: 14 residues. Trimming cost V 5 bases and J 3 bases, with 14 bases left between them. CDR1 is MDHEN, CDR2 SYDVKM, per germline. CDR3 DNA: TGTGCCAGCAGTCCCCCCGGCAGACGCTACGAGCAGTACGTC. The encoded protein is CASSPPGRRYEQYV.

This clonotype was observed at least ten times. This chain joins TRBV10-3 and TRBJ1-1; D may be TRBD1 (5 bases). CDR3 size: 13 residues. Deletions cut 6 bases from V and 0 bases from J, with 8 bases between. Looked up from germline, CDR1 is ENHRY and CDR2 is SYGVKD. As DNA, the CDR3 is TGTGCCATCAGGGGGCCGCTGAACACTGAAGCTTTCTTT. Its protein product is CAIRGPLNTEAFF.

This clonotype has a count of ten or more. V gene TRBV7-2 combines with J gene TRBJ2-5, with D possibly being TRBD1 (5 bases). Germline-derived CDR1 and CDR2 are SGHTA and FQGNSA. This CDR3 region has 15 residues. Trimming stripped 5 bases from V and 5 bases from J, with 18 bases between. CDR3 DNA sequence: TGTGCCAGCAGCGCAGCAGGGTACCTCAGCGAGACCCAGTACTTC. Amino acids: CASSAAGYLSETQYF.

This clonotype was picked up a small number of times. The rearrangement links TRBV14 to TRBJ2-7; 9 bases match TRBD1. Germline V gene data show CDR1 as SGHDN and CDR2 as FVKESK. V lost 4 bases to trimming and J lost 7 bases; unmatched junction nucleotides: 8. CDR3 length: 14 amino acids. CDR3: CASSLLQGAGEQYV. For the CDR3, the DNA is TGTGCCAGCAGCCTACTACAGGGGGCTGGGGAGCAGTACGTC.

In this sample, this clonotype turned up a few times. The chain combines TRBV30 with TRBJ2-3; TRBD2 matches 7 bases. This CDR3 has 15 residues. Germline V lookup: CDR1 GTSNPN, CDR2 SVGIG (reference sequence). J gave up 5 bases and V 3 bases, and 11 bases lay outside the gene matches. The DNA for the CDR3 is TGTGCCTGGAGCCCCCCGGACCCGGGGGGAGATACGCAGTATTTT. Its protein is CAWSPPDPGGDTQYF.

This clonotype was found a few times. The chain is built from TRBV5-4 and TRBJ2-7; TRBD2 is a possible D gene (6 bases). The CDR3 sequence is 14 residues long. The germline CDR1 and CDR2 sequences are SGHNT and YYREEE (reference sequence). Trimming removed 4 bases at V and 2 bases at J, with 13 bases between. Written as DNA, the CDR3 is TGTGCCAGCAGCCAAGGAGGGCTAGCCTACGAGCAGTACTTC. Amino acid sequence: CASSQGGLAYEQYF.

This clonotype has more than one count but fewer than ten. The V call is TRBV30, the J call TRBJ1-3; D gene uncertain. Germline CDR1 and CDR2: GTSNPN and SVGIG (reference sequence). V lost 3 bases to trimming and J lost 4 bases, with 13 bases between them. This CDR3 has 14 residues. The CDR3 reads CAWRGPTPGNTIYF. The CDR3 nucleotides read TGTGCCTGGAGAGGGCCCACGCCAGGAAACACCATATATTTT.

In its sample, this clonotype was seen many times. This sequence joins TRBV4-2 and TRBJ1-2; D is perhaps TRBD1 (6 bases). Trimming removed 4 bases from V and 4 bases from J, with 16 bases in between. There are 15 residues in the CDR3. From germline, CDR1 is LGHNA and CDR2 YNFKEQ. CDR3 sequence: CASSPRLGGAYGYTF. In DNA form, the CDR3 reads TGTGCCAGCAGCCCCCGGTTGGGGGGGGCCTATGGCTACACCTTC.

This chain connects TRBV5-1 to TRBJ1-4; possible D gene TRBD1, 6 bases. V was trimmed by 7 bases and J by 4 bases, leaving 14 bases between them. The germline V gene encodes CDR1 SGHRS and CDR2 YFSETQ. CDR3 length equals 14 residues. CDR3 nucleotide sequence: TGCGCCAGCTCCGGGGGCGGGAGTAATGAAAAACTGTTTTTT. Its translation is CASSGGGSNEKLFF.

The chain combines TRBV5-1 with TRBJ2-2; D unresolved. CDR3 length: 14 amino acids. V lost 2 bases, J lost 4 bases, and 9 bases lay in between. Germline CDR1 reads SGHRS; CDR2 reads YFSETQ. CDR3 protein: CASSFLRPTGELFF. The CDR3, as DNA: TGCGCCAGCAGCTTTTTAAGGCCCACCGGGGAGCTGTTTTTT.

Turning to this clonotype: A junction boundary mismatches the germline segment, possibly from a read error. The J gene is TRBJ2-5, the V gene TRBV6-2 or TRBV6-3, with D perhaps TRBD2 (5 bases). Germline CDR1 is MNHEY and CDR2 is SVGEGT. The CDR3 contains 19 residues. The CDR3 DNA sequence: TGTGCCAGCAATTACTCGACGTCGGGTGGATCGGGGATCCAAGAGACCCAGTACTTC. Residues: CASNYSTSGGSGIQETQYF.